These 5 T cell receptor beta chains came from one sample sequenced in a study of cytotoxic CD8 clonotypes in ibrutinib-treated CLL. Method: immunoSEQ multiplex PCR; TCRdb's copy keeps in-frame clones and lacks some. This table holds approximately 26,000 clones, 85% found once. The material was PBMCs, obtained after 24 months of ibrutinib treatment. The source of these receptors is a human donor with chronic lymphocytic leukemia.

The chain is built from TRBV5-6 and TRBJ2-6; D may match TRBD1 or TRBD2 (5 bases each). The CDR3 spans 16 residues. Germline-derived CDR1 and CDR2 are SGHDT and YYEEEE. V gave up 0 bases and J gave up 2 bases, with 9 bases separating them. CDR3 residues: CASSLGGAAGANVLTF. In nucleotides, the CDR3 is TGTGCCAGCAGCTTGGGAGGGGCGGCTGGGGCCAACGTCCTGACTTTC. The whole variable domain, filled in from reference TRBV5-6 and TRBJ2-6, reads DAGVTQSPTHLIKTRGQQVTLRCSPKSGHDTVSWYQQALGQGPQFIFQYYEEEERQRGNFPDRFSGHQFPNYSSELNVNALLLGDSALYLCASSLGGAAGANVLTFGAGSRLTVL.

The chain carries TRBV5-1 and TRBJ2-1, with 7 bases aligning to TRBD2. Germline assignment: CDR1 SGHRS and CDR2 YFSETQ. Losses at the gene ends were 4 bases for V and 0 bases for J; bases not matched to a gene: 7. The CDR3 spans 16 residues. The CDR3 loop is CASSASGELSYNEQFF. CDR3 DNA sequence: TGCGCCAGCAGCGCAAGCGGGGAGCTCTCCTACAATGAGCAGTTCTTC.

The chain joins TRBV2 to TRBJ1-5; no firm D call. The CDR3 is made up of 14 amino acids. Germline V gives CDR1 SNHLY, CDR2 FYNNEI. Trimming removed 7 bases from V and 2 bases from J, with 12 bases in between. CDR3 residues: CASIGAGGNQPQHF. The CDR3 bases are TGTGCCAGCATCGGCGCCGGGGGCAATCAGCCCCAGCATTTT.

The V call is TRBV7-8, the J call TRBJ2-5, with 7 nucleotides matching TRBD2. Germline trimming cut 5 bases from V and 3 bases from J; bases unmatched to any gene: 3. Germline CDR1 is SGHVS and CDR2 is FQNEAQ. This CDR3 spans 13 amino acids. The CDR3 region is CASSLTSEETQYF. The CDR3 nucleotides are TGTGCCAGCAGCCTAACTAGCGAAGAGACCCAGTACTTC.

This clone has only one observation. The V and J genes are TRBV7-2 and TRBJ2-7; 12 positions agree with TRBD2. This CDR3 spans 15 amino acids. J lost 4 bases, V lost 5 bases, and 6 bases had no gene match. From germline, CDR1 is SGHTA and CDR2 FQGNSA. CDR3 nucleotides: TGTGCCAGCAGCCATAGGACTAGCGGGGCTTACGAGCAGTACTTC. It is translated as CASSHRTSGAYEQYF.